The clone carrying this T cell receptor beta chain was picked up a small number of times. This sample stems from a study of T cells in Graves' hyperthyroidism and ophthalmopathy. About the research overall: Peripheral blood was collected at initial diagnosis, before any treatment.

V dropped 7 bases and J dropped 7 bases, with 25 bases sitting between them. CDR1 MNHEY and CDR2 SMNVEV come from the germline V gene (reference sequence). The length of the CDR3 is 17 residues. There were TCR beta CDR3 regions amplified from RNA transcripts. The HTBI set primed first-round TCR CDR3 RT-PCR. TCRdb redid the calling of the multiplex PCR reads with MiXCR, one entry per CDR3 protein. The table shows fewer than 400,000 distinct CDR3 sequences, with 15% to 17% occurring only once. The sample consisted of blood. J is TRBJ1-4 and V is TRBV27, with D unresolved. The receptor was isolated from a woman younger than 30 with Graves' hyperthyroidism that later progressed to Graves' ophthalmopathy. The CDR3 reads CASTQMGLGRTSEKLFF. As DNA, the CDR3 is TGTGCCAGCACCCAAATGGGGTTGGGCAGGACTTCTGAAAAACTGTTTTTT. Full variable domain (missing parts from reference TRBV27 and TRBJ1-4): EAQVTQNPRYLITVTGKKLTVTCSQNMNHEYMSWYRQDPGLGLRQIYYSMNVEVTDKGDVPEGYKVSRKEKRNFPLILESPSPNQTSLYFCASTQMGLGRTSEKLFFGSGTQLSVL.